Presented here are 22 T cell receptor beta chains from one specimen sequenced in a study of T cell responses to AZD1222 COVID-19 vaccine. The table came from immunoSEQ multiplex PCR; TCRdb's copy has only in-frame clones and leaves some out. The repertoire holds about 140,000 clones, around 90% seen once, with about 3% in the top ten. The sample in question was peripheral blood, obtained on day 0 of AZD1222 vaccination. These receptors were obtained from an adult in good health.

The chain joins TRBV6-2 or TRBV6-3 to TRBJ1-2; D is perhaps TRBD1 (5 bases). The CDR3 consists of 16 residues. Trimming took 5 bases from V and 8 from J, leaving 24 bases between them. The germline V gene encodes CDR1 MNHEY and CDR2 SVGEGT. The CDR3 protein is CASSQVIGGGNTGYTF. The CDR3 bases are TGTGCCAGCAGTCAGGTGATCGGGGGAGGGAATACCGGCTACACCTTC.

V usage is TRBV11-3 and J usage is TRBJ2-1; D remains ambiguous. From germline, CDR1 is SGHNT and CDR2 YENEEA. Trimming took off 0 bases at V and 8 bases at J, with 14 bases between the two ends. This CDR3 is built from 15 residues. This CDR3 is CASSLDGPPFDEQFF. DNA of the CDR3: TGTGCCAGCAGCTTAGATGGCCCCCCTTTCGATGAGCAGTTCTTC.

V gene TRBV5-1 combines with J gene TRBJ1-5, with TRBD1 matching over 7 bases. V shed 2 bases and J 6 bases; nucleotides not matched to a gene: 5. This CDR3 has 14 residues. The germline CDR1 and CDR2 sequences are SGHRS and YFSETQ. The CDR3 DNA sequence: TGCGCCAGCAGCTTAAGGGAGGGGGCTCAGCCCCAGCATTTT. Protein: CASSLREGAQPQHF.

CDR3 in amino acids: CATSDSGRDNGYTF. CDR3 in DNA: TGTGCCACCAGTGATTCAGGTCGTGACAATGGCTACACCTTC. The chain joins TRBV24-1 to TRBJ1-2; D unresolved. Germline V gene sequence: CDR1 KGHDR, CDR2 SFDVKD. The length of the CDR3 is 14 residues. Trimming took 2 bases from V and 6 from J, leaving 12 bases between them.

The chain employs TRBV19 and TRBJ1-5; the match to TRBD1 covers 7 bases. The CDR3 length is 16 residues. V shed 7 bases and J 0 bases; nucleotides not matched to a gene: 9. Germline assignment: CDR1 LNHDA and CDR2 SQIVND (reference sequence). This CDR3 is CASTIRDSYSNQPQHF. CDR3 sequence (DNA): TGTGCCAGTACAATTAGGGACAGCTATAGCAATCAGCCCCAGCATTTT.

The J gene is TRBJ2-7, the V gene TRBV7-6; TRBD1 aligns across 9 bases. With V trimmed by 2 bases and J by 6 bases, 11 bases remained unmatched. CDR3 length: 16 amino acids. In germline, CDR1 is SGHVS, CDR2 FNYEAQ. As DNA, the CDR3 is TGTGCCAGCAGCTTAAAACCGGGACAGGGTGATGGCGAGCAGTACTTC. Encoded protein: CASSLKPGQGDGEQYF.

The chain carries TRBV3-1 (or the pseudogene TRBV3-2) and TRBJ2-3; 7 bases agree with TRBD1. The CDR3 is 17 amino acids. V trimming: 4 bases; J trimming: 0 bases; junction bases outside the gene matches: 10. Germline V gene lookup returns CDR1 LGHDT and CDR2 YNNKEL (reference sequence). CDR3 sequence: CASSPDTTGTSTDTQYF. CDR3 DNA sequence: TGTGCCAGCAGCCCTGATACGACAGGGACAAGCACAGATACGCAGTATTTT.

This clone was recorded only once. The gene calls are TRBV15 and TRBJ1-3, with D uncertain. The V end was cut by 7 bases, the J end by 0 bases, with 16 bases between. Germline CDR1 and CDR2: LNHNV and YYDKDF (reference sequence). The CDR3 totals 16 residues. CDR3: CATTPSPRDSGNTIYF. CDR3 DNA sequence: TGTGCCACCACCCCGTCCCCCCGGGACTCTGGAAACACCATATATTTT.

The chain joins TRBV4-2 to TRBJ1-1; 9 bases align to TRBD1. Germline V gives CDR1 LGHNA, CDR2 YNFKEQ. With 4 bases clipped from V and 0 bases from J, the junction kept 6 bases outside the gene matches. CDR3 length: 16 residues. As DNA, the CDR3 is TGTGCCAGCAGCCCCGGACAGGGGACCATGAACACTGAAGCTTTCTTT. Amino acids: CASSPGQGTMNTEAFF.

CDR3 DNA: TGTGCCAGCAGCGAGACCGGGACGGCAGACTATGGCTACACCTTC. It is translated as CASSETGTADYGYTF. J is TRBJ1-2 and V is TRBV9; tentative D call: TRBD1 (5 bases). Between the trimmed V and J ends, which lost 3 bases and 3 bases, there was a span of 15 bases. Germline V lookup: CDR1 SGDLS, CDR2 YYNGEE. CDR3 length equals 15 residues. Drawing the rest from reference TRBV9 and TRBJ1-2, the complete variable domain is DSGVTQTPKHLITATGQRVTLRCSPRSGDLSVYWYQQSLDQGLQFLIQYYNGEERAKGNILERFSAQQFPDLHSELNLSSLELGDSALYFCASSETGTADYGYTFGSGTRLTVV.

The chain is built from TRBV30 and TRBJ2-5; D ambiguous. The CDR3 is made up of 14 amino acids. Deletions cut 8 bases from V and 0 bases from J, with 16 bases between. Germline V gene data show CDR1 as GTSNPN and CDR2 as SVGIG (reference sequence). The CDR3 region is CAAGLLGYQETQYF. The DNA for the CDR3 is TGTGCCGCCGGGCTCCTGGGGTACCAAGAGACCCAGTACTTC.

This clone showed up just a few times. The J gene is TRBJ1-1, the V gene TRBV5-1; 10 bases align to TRBD1. V trimming: 4 bases; J trimming: 4 bases; junction bases outside the gene matches: 4. This CDR3 comprises 14 residues. Germline values: CDR1 SGHRS, CDR2 YFSETQ. The CDR3 reads CASSQTGGGTEAFF. The CDR3 DNA follows: TGCGCCAGCAGCCAGACAGGGGGCGGCACTGAAGCTTTCTTT.

CDR3 residues: CASTGLAFSSEQFF. The DNA of the CDR3 is TGTGCCAGCACCGGACTAGCTTTCTCCTCCGAGCAGTTCTTC. The chain joins TRBV6-5 to TRBJ2-1, with TRBD2 matching 8 bases. The germline V gene encodes CDR1 MNHEY and CDR2 SVGAGI. CDR3 length equals 14 residues. Trimming at V came to 7 bases and at J to 10 bases, leaving 12 bases not matched to a gene.

V usage is TRBV19 and J usage is TRBJ2-1; the match to TRBD2 covers 9 bases. The CDR3 consists of 16 residues. V dropped 5 bases and J dropped 1; count of bases not matched to a gene: 6. CDR1 is LNHDA and CDR2 is SQIVND in the germline V gene (reference sequence). CDR3 nucleotide sequence: TGTGCCAGTAGTCCCTTAGCGGGAGAGTCCTACAATGAGCAGTTCTTC. Translation: CASSPLAGESYNEQFF.

The chain is built from TRBV5-1 and TRBJ1-1; the D is unclear. Germline V gene data show CDR1 as SGHRS and CDR2 as YFSETQ. This CDR3 region has 12 residues. V was cut by 5 bases and J by 5 bases, with 10 bases left in between. The CDR3 is CASRREGTEAFF. CDR3 sequence (DNA): TGCGCCAGCAGGAGGGAAGGGACTGAAGCTTTCTTT. The complete variable domain, with remaining parts taken from reference TRBV5-1 and TRBJ1-1, reads KAGVTQTPRYLIKTRGQQVTLSCSPISGHRSVSWYQQTPGQGLQFLFEYFSETQRNKGNFPGRFSGRQFSNSRSEMNVSTLELGDSALYLCASRREGTEAFFGQGTRLTVV.

V usage is TRBV5-4 and J usage is TRBJ1-3; D remains unclear. The CDR3 runs 15 residues. The germline V gene has CDR1 SGHNT and CDR2 YYREEE (reference sequence). V was cut by 0 bases and J by 0 bases, with 7 bases left in between. The CDR3 DNA is TGTGCCAGCAGCTTGGTAGGGCCCTCTGGAAACACCATATATTTT. Protein sequence: CASSLVGPSGNTIYF. The full variable domain, completed using reference TRBV5-4 and TRBJ1-3, is ETGVTQSPTHLIKTRGQQVTLRCSSQSGHNTVSWYQQALGQGPQFIFQYYREEENGRGNFPPRFSGLQFPNYSSELNVNALELDDSALYLCASSLVGPSGNTIYFGEGSWLTVV.

The chain recombines TRBV30 with TRBJ1-4; 8 positions agree with TRBD1. Germline V gene data show CDR1 as GTSNPN and CDR2 as SVGIG (reference sequence). The CDR3 is made up of 17 amino acids. With V trimmed by 2 bases and J by 4 bases, 12 bases remained unmatched. DNA of the CDR3: TGTGCCTGGAGTCTAAATACTGGGACAGGATTTAATGAAAAACTGTTTTTT. Its protein is CAWSLNTGTGFNEKLFF.

The V call is TRBV11-2, the J call TRBJ1-3, with D tentatively TRBD1 (6 bases). The CDR3 runs to 14 residues. V lost 5 bases and J 1 base, leaving 9 bases between the germline ends. In germline, CDR1 is SGHAT, CDR2 FQNNGV. The CDR3 region is CASSVGGSGNTIYF. CDR3 sequence (DNA): TGTGCCAGCAGCGTAGGGGGTTCTGGAAACACCATATATTTT.

The gene calls are TRBV5-1 and TRBJ2-5, with D uncertain. This CDR3 spans 11 amino acids. V lost 0 bases, J lost 10 bases, and 7 bases lay in between. Germline V gene sequence: CDR1 SGHRS, CDR2 YFSETQ. The chain's CDR3 is CASSLDLVQYF. The CDR3 DNA is TGCGCCAGCAGCTTGGATTTGGTCCAGTACTTC.

As regards this clone: The same CDR3 is also encoded by other DNA sequences in this sample. V gene TRBV27 combines with J gene TRBJ1-5; 9 nucleotides agree with TRBD1. CDR1 MNHEY and CDR2 SMNVEV come from the germline V gene (reference sequence). The CDR3 runs 14 residues. V shed 4 bases, J shed 4 bases, and the junction held 2 bases outside the gene matches. The CDR3 DNA is TGTGCCAGCAGTTCGACAGGGGGGAATCAGCCCCAGCATTTT. It yields the protein CASSSTGGNQPQHF.

V gene TRBV3-1 (or the pseudogene TRBV3-2) combines with J gene TRBJ1-1; D unresolved. Germline V gives CDR1 LGHDT, CDR2 YNNKEL (reference sequence). The CDR3 has 13 residues. With 3 bases removed from V and 4 bases from J, the gap between germline ends came to 9 bases. The CDR3 sequence is CASSHEGFTEAFF. The CDR3 DNA reads as TGTGCCAGCAGCCACGAAGGGTTCACTGAAGCTTTCTTT.

J is TRBJ1-5 and V is TRBV18, with D hard to call. The V gene lost 6 bases and the J gene lost 7 bases, with 13 bases spanning the gap. This CDR3 has 13 amino acids. Germline V gives CDR1 KGHSH, CDR2 LQKENI. The CDR3 is CASSEGTRQPQHF. The CDR3 bases are TGTGCCAGCTCCGAGGGTACGAGGCAGCCCCAGCATTTT.